This is a list of T cell receptor beta chains from one sample in a study of CD8 T cells in Susac syndrome. TCRdb redid the calling of the immunoSEQ multiplex PCR reads with MiXCR, one entry per CDR3 protein. Of approximately 190,000 distinct CDR3 sequences in the sample, 95% are singletons; the top ten hold around 0.15%. What was sequenced was CD8+ T cells from PBMCs. These receptors came from a human donor with Susac syndrome. Each CDR3 is given with its conserved first and last residue. D genes are given only for firm matches. A row's size may be missing; if present it is once, few, many or a size class.

V	J	size	D	DNA	CDR3
TRBV30	TRBJ1-2	.	TRBD1	TGTGCCTGGAGTCGTCAGGGGGCAGATGGCTACACCTTC	CAWSRQGADGYTF
TRBV4-1	TRBJ2-1	.	TRBD2	TGCGCCAGCAGCCGCGGGGTGGCGGGAGGAGTATACAATGAGCAGTTCTTC	CASSRGVAGGVYNEQFF
TRBV29-1	TRBJ1-1	.	.	TGCAGCGTTGAAAAACAGGGCGGCACTGAAGCTTTCTTT	CSVEKQGGTEAFF
TRBV11-2	TRBJ2-7	.	TRBD2	TGTGCCAGCAGCTTCCAGCGGGGGACCGTACCCTACGAGCAGTACTTC	CASSFQRGTVPYEQYF
TRBV13	TRBJ2-2	.	TRBD2	TGTGCCAGCAGCTTAGGCCTAAGCGGGGGAGCCGGGGAGCTGTTTTTT	CASSLGLSGGAGELFF
TRBV9	TRBJ1-1	.	TRBD1	TGTGCCAGCAGCGCCACCGGGACAGGGGCTACTGAAGCTTTCTTT	CASSATGTGATEAFF
TRBV12-3/TRBV12-4	TRBJ1-5	.	.	TGTGCCAGCAGTCTTGACGTATCCAATCAGCCCCAGCATTTT	CASSLDVSNQPQHF
TRBV6-5	TRBJ2-5	.	.	TGTGCCAGCGGTGTCAGCTTTCAAGAGACCCAGTACTTC	CASGVSFQETQYF
TRBV18	TRBJ2-7	.	.	TGTGCCAGCTCACCAACGGGCCGGGACGGCCTTTACGAGCAGTACTTC	CASSPTGRDGLYEQYF
TRBV19	TRBJ1-1	once	.	TGTGCCAGTAGTCAACAGCTTAACACTGAAGCTTTCTTT	CASSQQLNTEAFF